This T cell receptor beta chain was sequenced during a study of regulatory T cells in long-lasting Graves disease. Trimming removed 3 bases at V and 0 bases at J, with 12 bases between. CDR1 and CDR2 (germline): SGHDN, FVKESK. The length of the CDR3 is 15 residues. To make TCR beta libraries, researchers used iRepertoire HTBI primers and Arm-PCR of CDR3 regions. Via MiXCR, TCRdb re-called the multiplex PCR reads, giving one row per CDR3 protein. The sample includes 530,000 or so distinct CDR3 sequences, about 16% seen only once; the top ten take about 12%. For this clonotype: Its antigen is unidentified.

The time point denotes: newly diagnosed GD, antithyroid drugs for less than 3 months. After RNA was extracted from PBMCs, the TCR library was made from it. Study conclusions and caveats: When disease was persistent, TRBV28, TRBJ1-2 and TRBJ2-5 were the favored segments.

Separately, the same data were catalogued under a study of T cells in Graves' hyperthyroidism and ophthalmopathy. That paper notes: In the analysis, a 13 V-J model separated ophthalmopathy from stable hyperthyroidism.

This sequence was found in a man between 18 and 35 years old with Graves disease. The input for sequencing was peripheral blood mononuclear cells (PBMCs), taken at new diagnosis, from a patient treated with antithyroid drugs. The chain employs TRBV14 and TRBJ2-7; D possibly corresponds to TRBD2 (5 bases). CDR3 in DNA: TGTGCCAGCAGCCAGGGTACGGGGTTCTCCTACGAGCAGTACTTC. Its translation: CASSQGTGFSYEQYF.